The source of this TCR beta chain is a study of T cells after posttransplantation cyclophosphamide. Germline loops: CDR1 MNHEY, CDR2 SVGEGT. The CDR3 length is 15 residues. V lost 6 bases to trimming and J lost 4 bases; unmatched junction nucleotides: 8. Points from the study as a whole: TRB overlap between skin or GI tissue T cells and blood was limited. Donor CD8+ memory clones often dominated recipient blood repertoires at later times.

This clone was picked up a small number of times. Its antigen is as yet unknown. The related graft donor's blood sample was taken on the day of bone marrow donation. Some clones are missing from TCRdb's copy, which holds only in-frame ones; the method was immunoSEQ multiplex PCR. The data show roughly 34,000 clones, with none appearing a single time. Sequencing was carried out using PBMCs. This chain joins TRBV6-2 or TRBV6-3 and TRBJ2-3; 9 nucleotides match TRBD1. This TCR came from a woman aged 25 to 39 in good health and a related stem cell transplant donor. The CDR3 DNA is TGTGCCAGCAGGACAGACAGGGGGTTGGCAGATACGCAGTATTTT. As protein: CASRTDRGLADTQYF.